What follows are 31 T cell receptor beta chains derived from one specimen sequenced in a study of cytomegalovirus exposure and HLA in healthy donors. Use of 60 Vbeta and 13 Jbeta primers characterized the PCR. TCRdb keeps only in-frame clones here, not all; method: immunoSEQ multiplex PCR. Of 200,000 to 250,000 clones listed, 75% to 85% were seen once; the top ten hold 7% to 9%. The sequencing sample was made of PBMCs. The source is a woman aged 55-69 years in good health and CMV-seropositive.

A single count supports this clone. This chain uses TRBV5-1 with TRBJ2-2, with 12 bases aligning to TRBD2. CDR3 length: 16 amino acids. The germline V gene has CDR1 SGHRS and CDR2 YFSETQ. V gave up 4 bases and J gave up 5 bases; unmatched junction bases: 6. DNA for the CDR3: TGCGCCAGCAGCGCCCGACTAGCGGGAGTGACCGGGGAGCTGTTTTTT. This translates into CASSARLAGVTGELFF.

This clone was found a few times. This chain uses TRBV11-2 with TRBJ2-7; possible D gene TRBD1, 6 bases. The germline gives CDR1 SGHAT, CDR2 FQNNGV. V lost 1 base and J lost 0, with 7 bases in between. This CDR3 region has 14 residues. In nucleotides, the CDR3 is TGTGCCAGCAGCTTAGGACAGGTCTCCTACGAGCAGTACTTC. Its translation: CASSLGQVSYEQYF.

The chain couples TRBV5-1 to TRBJ1-1, with D uncertain. V dropped 0 bases and J dropped 0 bases, with 12 bases sitting between them. There are 16 residues in the CDR3. Germline lookup yields CDR1 SGHRS and CDR2 YFSETQ. CDR3 residues: CASSLASSTMNTEAFF. For the CDR3, the DNA is TGCGCCAGCAGCTTGGCTTCCTCGACTATGAACACTGAAGCTTTCTTT.

The J gene is TRBJ2-5, the V gene TRBV29-1; D not resolved. There are 14 residues in the CDR3. Germline V CDR1 and CDR2: SQVTM, ANQGSEA. V lost 3 bases, J lost 1 base, and 12 bases lay in between. CDR3 protein: CSVEGNVPQETQYF. The CDR3 nucleotides read TGCAGCGTTGAGGGCAACGTCCCCCAAGAGACCCAGTACTTC.

Remarks on this clone: Compared with germline, one end of the junction differs, possibly owing to a read error. The CDR3 bases are TGTGCCAGCAGAGAAGGTCCTCACACCGGGGAGCTGTTTTTT. Translating gives CASREGPHTGELFF. The V call is TRBV6-1, the J call TRBJ2-2, with no clear D. In germline, CDR1 is MNHNS, CDR2 SASEGT. There are 14 residues in the CDR3.

The V call is TRBV15, the J call TRBJ2-3, with TRBD2 matching over 8 bases. Trimming removed 1 base from V and 4 bases from J; junction bases left unmatched: 4. The CDR3 covers 15 residues. Germline V lookup: CDR1 LNHNV, CDR2 YYDKDF (reference sequence). CDR3 loop: CATSRGAGRADTQYF. Written as DNA, the CDR3 is TGTGCCACCAGCAGAGGAGCCGGGAGGGCAGATACGCAGTATTTT.

This sequence joins TRBV6-1 and TRBJ1-5; D call uncertain. The V gene lost 0 bases and the J gene lost 2 bases, with 11 bases spanning the gap. CDR1 MNHNS and CDR2 SASEGT come from the germline V gene. This CDR3 spans 16 amino acids. The CDR3 DNA reads as TGTGCCAGCAGTGAAGCGGCGGAGAGGCGCAATCAGCCCCAGCATTTT. The encoded protein is CASSEAAERRNQPQHF.

The gene calls are TRBV15 and TRBJ2-6; no definite D call. CDR3 length equals 19 residues. The V gene's germline CDR1 is LNHNV and CDR2 YYDKDF (reference sequence). V lost 1 base, J lost 0 bases, and 16 bases lay in between. In DNA, the CDR3 is TGTGCCACCAGCAGAGTCGACGCCCGAGGTCTCTCTGGGGCCAACGTCCTGACTTTC. Its translation is CATSRVDARGLSGANVLTF.

The chain joins TRBV7-9 to TRBJ1-5; the match to TRBD1 covers 9 bases. This CDR3 contains 15 residues. Germline CDR1 and CDR2: SEHNR and FQNEAQ (reference sequence). J lost 6 bases, V lost 5 bases, and 8 bases had no gene match. CDR3 nucleotides: TGTGCCAGCAGCGGACAGGGGAGCGTGGGTCAGCCCCAGCATTTT. This encodes CASSGQGSVGQPQHF.

This clone occurred a few times. The rearrangement joins TRBV14 to TRBJ1-5; weak D call: TRBD1 (6 bases). Trimming removed 4 bases from V and 3 bases from J, with 7 bases in between. The CDR3 is 13 residues long. CDR1 SGHDN and CDR2 FVKESK come from the germline V gene. The CDR3 loop reads CASSRGPNQPQHF. The CDR3 DNA sequence: TGTGCCAGCAGCCGGGGGCCCAATCAGCCCCAGCATTTT.

This rearrangement joins TRBV10-1 to TRBJ2-1; D possibly corresponds to TRBD1 (5 bases). The CDR3 is 12 amino acids. Germline CDR1 reads WNHNN; CDR2 reads SYGVQD (reference sequence). The ends were cut back, 4 bases at V and 7 bases at J, with 8 bases in the middle. The CDR3 bases are TGCGCCAGCAGTGTCAGGGTGAATGAGCAGTTCTTC. It specifies CASSVRVNEQFF.

The chain is built from TRBV7-9 and TRBJ2-5, with 12 bases that match TRBD1. The CDR3 length is 17 residues. Germline V gives CDR1 SEHNR, CDR2 FQNEAQ (reference sequence). The ends lost 0 bases at V and 5 bases at J; junction bases unmatched: 7. The CDR3 DNA follows: TGTGCCAGCAGCTTAGCCTCCGGGACAGGGGGCGTGGAGACCCAGTACTTC. Its protein is CASSLASGTGGVETQYF.

The chain has TRBV27 and TRBJ1-1; D is ambiguous. V was clipped by 6 bases and J by 1 base, with 9 bases between them. This CDR3 spans 13 amino acids. Per germline, CDR1 MNHEY and CDR2 SMNVEV (reference sequence). For the CDR3, the DNA is TGTGCCAGCAGCCTAGGAGCGAACACTGAAGCTTTCTTT. Translating it yields CASSLGANTEAFF.

The rearrangement uses TRBV4-1 and TRBJ2-1; TRBD2 matches at 11 bases. The V gene end was trimmed by 0 bases and the J gene end by 7 bases; junction bases not matched to a gene: 5. This CDR3 contains 16 residues. Germline lookup yields CDR1 MGHRA and CDR2 YSYEKL. CDR3 coding DNA: TGCGCCAGCAGCCAAGATTTAGCGGGAGGGCAAAATGAGCAGTTCTTC. Its protein is CASSQDLAGGQNEQFF.

V is TRBV28 and J is TRBJ1-4; TRBD1 matches 9 bases. CDR1 is MDHEN and CDR2 is SYDVKM in the germline V gene. Losses at the gene ends were 11 bases for V and 5 bases for J; bases not matched to a gene: 6. The CDR3 extends over 13 amino acids. The CDR3 region has the DNA TGTGCCCTCCGAGGACAGGGGAATGAAAAACTGTTTTTT. Its translation is CALRGQGNEKLFF.

The chain combines TRBV6-4 with TRBJ1-1, with D unclear. Trimming removed 6 bases from V and 0 bases from J, with 8 bases in between. In germline, CDR1 is MRHNA, CDR2 SNTAGT. The CDR3 consists of 13 residues. The CDR3 nucleotides are TGTGCCAGCAGCTCCGACATGAACACTGAAGCTTTCTTT. It codes for CASSSDMNTEAFF.

J is TRBJ2-5 and V is TRBV6-5; TRBD2 agrees at 10 bases. The assigned J gene may be wrong: the sequence end matches TRBJ2-7 better. Germline-derived CDR1 and CDR2 are MNHEY and SVGAGI. The CDR3 runs to 15 residues. The CDR3 is CASSYLTSGLYEQYF. For the CDR3, the DNA is TGTGCCAGCAGTTACTTGACTAGCGGGCTGTACGAGCAGTACTTC.

The CDR3 nucleotides read TGCAGCGTCCTCGCGTCGGGAGGGCTCTACGAGCAGTACTTC. Its translation is CSVLASGGLYEQYF. This chain connects TRBV29-1 to TRBJ2-5; 8 positions match TRBD2. The J call may be wrong; the DNA end is better matched by TRBJ2-7. CDR3 length: 14 residues. Per the germline V gene, CDR1 is SQVTM and CDR2 is ANQGSEA.

The V and J genes are TRBV10-3 and TRBJ1-2; TRBD1 matches at 8 bases. Germline V CDR1 and CDR2: ENHRY, SYGVKD. The CDR3 loop spans 13 amino acids. The V gene end was trimmed by 10 bases and the J gene end by 5 bases; junction bases not matched to a gene: 9. The CDR3 sequence: CASRGQDFYGYTF. In nucleotides, the CDR3 is TGTGCCAGCCGGGGACAGGACTTTTATGGCTACACCTTC.

CDR3 residues: CAIGTRVDEQYF. As DNA, the CDR3 is TGTGCCATCGGGACTAGAGTGGACGAGCAGTACTTC. This chain connects TRBV6-5 to TRBJ2-7; 8 bases are a match to TRBD2. Germline V gene data show CDR1 as MNHEY and CDR2 as SVGAGI. The CDR3 runs to 12 residues. Germline trimming cut 10 bases from V and 5 bases from J; bases unmatched to any gene: 7.

This clone has just a few counts. The V gene is TRBV5-4, the J gene TRBJ2-1; TRBD2 aligns across 7 bases. The V segment lost 5 bases and the J segment 5 bases; nucleotides outside the gene matches: 7. Germline CDR1 SGHNT, CDR2 YYREEE (reference sequence). The CDR3 consists of 14 residues. CDR3 sequence: CASSRDYRNNEQFF. The CDR3 coding sequence is TGTGCCAGCAGTCGGGACTACAGAAACAATGAGCAGTTCTTC.

This clone was detected once. The chain is built from TRBV5-6 and TRBJ1-6, with D unclear. Germline V CDR1 and CDR2: SGHDT, YYEEEE. V was pared by 4 bases and J by 4 bases, with 3 bases between. The CDR3 runs 12 residues. CDR3 sequence (DNA): TGTGCCAGCAGCATATATAATTCACCCCTCCACTTT. This translates into CASSIYNSPLHF.

The CDR3 sequence is CASSLVAGTSTDTQYF. DNA for the CDR3: TGTGCCAGCAGCTTGGTTGCAGGGACTAGCACAGATACGCAGTATTTT. The J gene is TRBJ2-3, the V gene TRBV5-6, with D possibly being TRBD2 (6 bases). Trimming took 0 bases from V and 0 from J, leaving 11 bases between them. The CDR3 length is 16 residues. Germline V lookup: CDR1 SGHDT, CDR2 YYEEEE.

This chain uses TRBV6-4 with TRBJ2-7, with D hard to call. The CDR3 has 10 amino acids. The germline CDR1 and CDR2 sequences are MRHNA and SNTAGT. Trimming took 9 bases from V and 3 from J, leaving 6 bases between them. CDR3 coding DNA: TGTGCCAGTACCTACTACGAGCAGTACTTC. Translating gives CASTYYEQYF.

This clone was observed a few times. The gene calls are TRBV19 and TRBJ1-2, with TRBD1 matching over 7 bases. The junction had 17 bases not matched to a gene; V was cut back by 3 bases and J by 7 bases. This CDR3 spans 17 amino acids. Germline V lookup: CDR1 LNHDA, CDR2 SQIVND (reference sequence). CDR3: CASSILLGQLLRGGYTF. CDR3 bases: TGTGCCAGTAGTATCCTCCTGGGACAGCTCCTCCGAGGTGGCTACACCTTC.

The rearrangement joins TRBV11-2 to TRBJ2-3; D is undetermined. The V end was cut by 5 bases, the J end by 5 bases, with 14 bases between. Germline CDR1 SGHAT, CDR2 FQNNGV. This CDR3 is 14 amino acids long. The CDR3: CASSPVATGDTQYF. Written as DNA, the CDR3 is TGTGCCAGCAGCCCAGTGGCGACTGGAGATACGCAGTATTTT.

The rearrangement joins TRBV4-1 to TRBJ2-2, with D uncertain. The CDR3 covers 16 residues. Trimming pared 2 bases from V and 2 bases from J, leaving 12 bases between. Germline V gives CDR1 MGHRA, CDR2 YSYEKL. The CDR3 protein is CASSQLDSPNTGELFF. CDR3 DNA: TGCGCCAGCAGCCAACTCGACTCGCCTAACACCGGGGAGCTGTTTTTT.

This chain uses TRBV7-9 with TRBJ2-7, with D possibly being TRBD2 (5 bases). The CDR3 loop spans 14 amino acids. Trimming cost V 1 base and J 0 bases, with 7 bases left between them. Germline V gene lookup returns CDR1 SEHNR and CDR2 FQNEAQ (reference sequence). The DNA of the CDR3 is TGTGCCAGCAGCTTAGGACTAAGCTCCTACGAGCAGTACTTC. As protein: CASSLGLSSYEQYF.

The gene calls are TRBV27 and TRBJ1-5, with TRBD1 matching 7 bases. Germline V lookup: CDR1 MNHEY, CDR2 SMNVEV (reference sequence). The CDR3 is made up of 19 amino acids. The trim removed 5 bases at V and 0 bases at J, leaving 16 bases unmatched. CDR3 in DNA: TGTGCCAGCAGTAAACTGCCTATTACAGGGGCATATAGCAATCAGCCCCAGCATTTT. Translated: CASSKLPITGAYSNQPQHF.

The J gene is TRBJ1-2, the V gene TRBV6-1; D perhaps matches TRBD1 (5 bases). The germline V gene encodes CDR1 MNHNS and CDR2 SASEGT. This CDR3 comprises 13 residues. The V end lost 6 bases, the J end lost 7 bases, and 15 bases lay between the germline ends. CDR3 region: CASRELGTPGYTF. The CDR3 coding sequence is TGTGCCAGCAGAGAATTAGGGACTCCTGGCTACACCTTC.

The chain links TRBV5-1 to TRBJ2-2, with D tentatively TRBD2 (5 bases). Germline V gene lookup returns CDR1 SGHRS and CDR2 YFSETQ. CDR3 length equals 15 residues. Between the trimmed V and J ends, which lost 0 bases and 3 bases, there was a span of 9 bases. The CDR3 sequence: CASSLEGRDTGELFF. The DNA of the CDR3 is TGCGCCAGCAGCTTGGAAGGGAGAGACACCGGGGAGCTGTTTTTT.